Presented here are 31 T cell receptor beta chains from one specimen sequenced in a study of lymphopenia after photon versus proton radiotherapy (dated by TCRdb to between 2018 and 2021). Library generation was performed with the immunoSEQ multiplex PCR assay. Here the immuneACCESS table is served through TCRdb, limited to in-frame sequences with V and J called. Missing clones are a known gap in these copies; in checked studies unresolved V genes cover under half, and the rest lacks a known reason. The sample records about 70,000 clones, 87% of which are singletons. Of the sample, less than 14% is held by the ten largest clones. The source was peripheral blood, collected from a patient treated with proton-based radiotherapy. The receptor source for this set is a man older than 75 with esophageal cancer.

This sequence joins TRBV19 and TRBJ1-3; D unresolved. CDR1 is LNHDA and CDR2 is SQIVND in the germline V gene (reference sequence). The CDR3 consists of 14 residues. The V and J ends lost 4 bases and 0 bases respectively, with 7 bases between them. The CDR3 nucleotides are TGTGCCAGTAGTAGAGACACCTCTGGAAACACCATATATTTT. This gives the protein CASSRDTSGNTIYF.

The rearrangement uses TRBV6-5 and TRBJ2-1, with 9 positions matching TRBD2. The germline V gene encodes CDR1 MNHEY and CDR2 SVGAGI. V shed 2 bases and J 6 bases; nucleotides not matched to a gene: 8. The CDR3 has 16 amino acids. The CDR3 reads CASSYRGLAGSNEQFF. The DNA of the CDR3 is TGTGCCAGCAGTTACCGCGGTCTAGCGGGATCCAATGAGCAGTTCTTC.

The gene calls are TRBV18 and TRBJ2-2, with D possibly being TRBD2 (6 bases). CDR1 is KGHSH, CDR2 LQKENI, per germline. Trimming shortened V by 2 bases and J by 3 bases, and 13 bases separated the two germline ends. This CDR3 contains 16 residues. The CDR3 DNA is TGTGCCAGCTCACCAATCAGCGGGCACTACACCGGGGAGCTGTTTTTT. This sequence encodes CASSPISGHYTGELFF.

The V and J genes are TRBV5-1 and TRBJ1-2; 7 bases map to TRBD1. The J segment lost 4 bases and the V segment lost 5 bases, leaving 11 bases of the junction unmatched. Germline V gene lookup returns CDR1 SGHRS and CDR2 YFSETQ. This CDR3 comprises 15 residues. In DNA, the CDR3 is TGCGCCAGCAGACCTACAGGGGCCTCCGGCTATGGCTACACCTTC. This translates into CASRPTGASGYGYTF.

J is TRBJ2-1 and V is TRBV11-3, with D maybe TRBD1 (6 bases). This CDR3 comprises 14 residues. The V and J ends lost 0 bases and 5 bases respectively, with 8 bases between them. From germline, CDR1 is SGHNT and CDR2 YENEEA. CDR3 protein: CASSLEGADNEQFF. The CDR3 DNA is TGTGCCAGCAGCTTAGAGGGGGCCGACAATGAGCAGTTCTTC.

The gene calls are TRBV29-1 and TRBJ1-1, with a possible D match to TRBD1 (6 bases). Looked up from germline, CDR1 is SQVTM and CDR2 is ANQGSEA. The CDR3 contains 14 residues. Trimming shortened V by 3 bases and J by 1 base, and 12 bases separated the two germline ends. As DNA, the CDR3 is TGCAGCGTTGACCTAGCGGACAGGAACACTGAAGCTTTCTTT. Amino acid sequence: CSVDLADRNTEAFF.

The V gene is TRBV7-3, the J gene TRBJ2-1; 10 bases are shared with TRBD1. In germline, CDR1 is SGHTA, CDR2 FQGTGA. Trimming cost V 2 bases and J 4 bases; bases outside gene matches: 2. CDR3 length equals 15 residues. This CDR3 reads CASSLLGQGYNEQFF. The DNA of the CDR3 is TGTGCCAGCAGCTTATTGGGACAGGGGTACAATGAGCAGTTCTTC.

The chain recombines TRBV4-3 with TRBJ1-2; D is uncertain. Per the germline V gene, CDR1 is LGHNA and CDR2 is YSLEER. The CDR3 runs to 14 residues. V lost 4 bases to trimming and J lost 8 bases, with 17 bases between them. The CDR3: CASSPEPFPGGYTF. CDR3 nucleotide sequence: TGCGCCAGCAGCCCCGAACCCTTCCCTGGGGGCTACACCTTC.

The chain is built from TRBV19 and TRBJ1-5, with no clear D. CDR3 length: 13 amino acids. Per germline, CDR1 LNHDA and CDR2 SQIVND (reference sequence). Trimming took 7 bases from V and 3 from J, leaving 10 bases between them. The CDR3 DNA is TGTGCCAGTACCCCGGGCCACAATCAGCCCCAGCATTTT. It yields the protein CASTPGHNQPQHF.

This sequence joins TRBV29-1 and TRBJ1-1, with 9 bases that match TRBD1. V shed 4 bases, J shed 4 bases, and the junction held 4 bases outside the gene matches. The CDR3 sequence is 13 residues long. Per germline, CDR1 SQVTM and CDR2 ANQGSEA. This chain's CDR3 is CSVGDRDGTEAFF. CDR3 DNA sequence: TGCAGCGTTGGGGACAGGGACGGCACTGAAGCTTTCTTT.

The rearrangement links TRBV7-9 to TRBJ1-4; 8 nucleotides agree with TRBD1. Germline assignment: CDR1 SEHNR and CDR2 FQNEAQ (reference sequence). V shed 5 bases, J shed 3 bases, and the junction held 8 bases outside the gene matches. The CDR3 spans 16 residues. The CDR3 bases are TGTGCCAGCAGCGGGACAGGACTCCAAGCTAATGAAAAACTGTTTTTT. Amino acids: CASSGTGLQANEKLFF.

This clone has a handful of counts. The chain links TRBV30 to TRBJ2-1; TRBD2 matches at 9 bases. The CDR3 consists of 16 residues. V dropped 8 bases and J dropped 3; count of bases not matched to a gene: 14. Germline CDR1 GTSNPN, CDR2 SVGIG (reference sequence). The CDR3 loop is CAETPSGAELYNEQFF. The CDR3, as DNA: TGTGCCGAGACCCCTAGCGGGGCGGAGCTCTACAATGAGCAGTTCTTC.

This CDR3 is CASSIRTQETQYF. The CDR3 DNA follows: TGCGCCAGCAGCATAAGGACCCAAGAGACCCAGTACTTC. The chain links TRBV5-1 to TRBJ2-5, with D unclear. The V and J ends lost 4 bases and 1 base respectively, with 8 bases between them. CDR1 and CDR2 (germline): SGHRS, YFSETQ. There are 13 residues in the CDR3.

The chain joins TRBV18 to TRBJ2-1; 7 nucleotides agree with TRBD1. The V gene end was trimmed by 0 bases and the J gene end by 4 bases; junction bases not matched to a gene: 0. The CDR3 has 14 residues. Per germline, CDR1 KGHSH and CDR2 LQKENI. In DNA, the CDR3 is TGTGCCAGCTCACCACCGACAGGGTACAATGAGCAGTTCTTC. Its protein product is CASSPPTGYNEQFF.

V and J are TRBV5-1 and TRBJ2-5, with 9 bases identical to TRBD1. V lost 4 bases and J lost 4; bases outside the gene matches: 14. This CDR3 has 17 amino acids. Germline CDR1 SGHRS, CDR2 YFSETQ. The CDR3 spells CASSVARDRVQGETQYF. The CDR3 DNA follows: TGCGCCAGCAGCGTTGCCCGGGACAGGGTCCAGGGAGAGACCCAGTACTTC. Drawing the rest from reference TRBV5-1 and TRBJ2-5, the complete variable domain is KAGVTQTPRYLIKTRGQQVTLSCSPISGHRSVSWYQQTPGQGLQFLFEYFSETQRNKGNFPGRFSGRQFSNSRSEMNVSTLELGDSALYLCASSVARDRVQGETQYFGPGTRLLVL.

The J gene is TRBJ2-1, the V gene TRBV12-5, with 11 bases fitting TRBD2. There are 16 residues in the CDR3. Looked up from germline, CDR1 is LGHNT and CDR2 is FRNRAP. Unmatched junction bases numbered 12, after V lost 5 bases and J lost 9 bases. The CDR3 sequence is CASGPRLAGRSGEQFF. For the CDR3, the DNA is TGTGCTAGTGGTCCCCGACTAGCGGGAAGGTCGGGTGAGCAGTTCTTC.

Only one count was recorded for this clone. The chain links TRBV10-3 to TRBJ2-2, with D tentatively TRBD2 (5 bases). Trimming left V 4 bases short and J 5 bases short, with 11 bases between. CDR3 size: 14 residues. Germline V gives CDR1 ENHRY, CDR2 SYGVKD. The CDR3 is CAISGGELTGELFF. The CDR3 DNA reads as TGTGCCATCAGTGGGGGAGAACTAACCGGGGAGCTGTTTTTT.

The count of this clone is one. The chain recombines TRBV6-6 with TRBJ2-7; D is undetermined. The CDR3 loop spans 12 amino acids. V lost 2 bases, J lost 5 bases, and 7 bases lay in between. The V gene's germline CDR1 is MNHNY and CDR2 SVGAGI (reference sequence). The CDR3, as DNA: TGTGCCAGCAGTTACCCGCTGGACGAGCAGTACTTC. Protein: CASSYPLDEQYF.

This chain links TRBV6-4 with TRBJ2-6; 7 nucleotides line up with TRBD1. The CDR3 loop spans 18 amino acids. The V and J ends lost 0 bases and 0 bases, in that order; junction bases with no gene match: 5. The germline CDR1 and CDR2 sequences are MRHNA and SNTAGT. The chain's CDR3 is CASSDSGQGVSGANVLTF. CDR3 coding DNA: TGTGCCAGCAGTGACTCAGGGCAGGGGGTCTCTGGGGCCAACGTCCTGACTTTC.

This chain uses TRBV29-1 with TRBJ2-1; D not certain. The CDR3 has 12 residues. With 0 bases removed from V and 4 bases from J, the gap between germline ends came to 4 bases. From germline, CDR1 is SQVTM and CDR2 ANQGSEA. CDR3 sequence reads: CSVEDGYNEQFF. CDR3 sequence (DNA): TGCAGCGTTGAAGATGGGTACAATGAGCAGTTCTTC.

In its sample, this clone was seen once. The chain combines TRBV19 with TRBJ1-5; D is unclear. The ends were cut back, 5 bases at V and 9 bases at J, with 14 bases in the middle. The germline gives CDR1 LNHDA, CDR2 SQIVND (reference sequence). The CDR3 consists of 13 residues. CDR3 coding DNA: TGTGCCAGTAGTCCCTCGGCGGAGGCGCCCCAGCATTTT. This codes for CASSPSAEAPQHF.

The chain joins TRBV27 to TRBJ1-5, with TRBD1 matching over 7 bases. This CDR3 has 14 amino acids. Germline V gene sequence: CDR1 MNHEY, CDR2 SMNVEV (reference sequence). V lost 5 bases, J lost 1 base, and 2 bases stayed unmatched. CDR3 bases: TGTGCCAGCAGTATGACAGGGAGCAATCAGCCCCAGCATTTT. Translating gives CASSMTGSNQPQHF.

V gene TRBV27 combines with J gene TRBJ2-7, with D uncertain. In germline, CDR1 is MNHEY, CDR2 SMNVEV (reference sequence). The CDR3 is 14 amino acids. V was trimmed by 1 base and J by 5 bases, leaving 12 bases between them. CDR3 residues: CASSLLKVLNEQYF. CDR3 DNA sequence: TGTGCCAGCAGTTTATTAAAGGTTCTGAACGAGCAGTACTTC.

The chain employs TRBV7-9 and TRBJ1-1; no definite D call. There are 12 residues in the CDR3. Deletions cut 7 bases from V and 2 bases from J, with 8 bases between. CDR1 SEHNR and CDR2 FQNEAQ come from the germline V gene (reference sequence). The CDR3 protein is CASMYGNTEAFF. DNA of the CDR3: TGTGCCAGCATGTACGGTAACACTGAAGCTTTCTTT. Full variable domain (rest looked up from reference TRBV7-9 and TRBJ1-1): DTGVSQNPRHKITKRGQNVTFRCDPISEHNRLYWYRQTLGQGPEFLTYFQNEAQLEKSRLLSDRFSAERPKGSFSTLEIQRTEQGDSAMYLCASMYGNTEAFFGQGTRLTVV.

This clone was counted between two and nine times. The rearrangement joins TRBV4-3 to TRBJ1-5; 7 nucleotides agree with TRBD1. The CDR3 has 17 amino acids. V lost 0 bases and J lost 6; bases outside the gene matches: 11. Germline CDR1 reads LGHNA; CDR2 reads YSLEER. This CDR3 reads CASSQDRLRGPGQPQHF. The CDR3 DNA is TGCGCCAGCAGCCAAGATAGGTTGAGGGGGCCGGGTCAGCCCCAGCATTTT.

This clone was seen a few times. This chain joins TRBV27 and TRBJ1-2; 7 bases agree with TRBD1. Germline values: CDR1 MNHEY, CDR2 SMNVEV (reference sequence). The CDR3 loop spans 14 amino acids. J lost 4 bases, V lost 2 bases, and 4 bases had no gene match. The CDR3 nucleotides read TGTGCCAGCAGTTTAAGTTGGACAGGCTATGGCTACACCTTC. Translating it yields CASSLSWTGYGYTF.

The J gene is TRBJ1-5, the V gene TRBV30, with D possibly matching TRBD1 (6 bases). CDR3 length equals 15 residues. Germline values: CDR1 GTSNPN, CDR2 SVGIG (reference sequence). Trimming removed 5 bases from V and 0 bases from J, with 14 bases in between. The CDR3 sequence: CAWDTGLYSNQPQHF. CDR3 nucleotides: TGTGCCTGGGACACAGGGCTTTATAGCAATCAGCCCCAGCATTTT.

This sequence joins TRBV7-9 and TRBJ2-1, with TRBD2 identical over 7 bases. Unmatched junction bases numbered 11, after V lost 6 bases and J lost 9 bases. The germline gives CDR1 SEHNR, CDR2 FQNEAQ (reference sequence). The CDR3 extends over 14 amino acids. The CDR3 region is CASSSSGPFGEQFF. For the CDR3, the DNA is TGTGCCAGCAGTTCTAGCGGTCCTTTCGGTGAGCAGTTCTTC.

This clone was detected once. The rearrangement uses TRBV15 and TRBJ1-4, with TRBD1 matching 7 bases. Germline V gene lookup returns CDR1 LNHNV and CDR2 YYDKDF (reference sequence). The V gene end was trimmed by 1 base and the J gene end by 5 bases; junction bases not matched to a gene: 4. The CDR3 totals 15 residues. The CDR3 loop reads CATSRVGQPNEKLFF. The CDR3 bases are TGTGCCACCAGCAGAGTGGGACAGCCGAATGAAAAACTGTTTTTT.

The J gene is TRBJ2-7, the V gene TRBV11-1, with D perhaps TRBD1 (6 bases). V was shortened by 1 base and J by 0 bases, with 10 bases between the two germline ends. This CDR3 is 15 amino acids long. Germline V gene lookup returns CDR1 SGHAT and CDR2 FQDESV (reference sequence). The CDR3, as DNA: TGTGCCAGCAGCTTAGTCGCAGGGGTCTCCTACGAGCAGTACTTC. It codes for CASSLVAGVSYEQYF.

The chain combines TRBV6-5 with TRBJ2-7; the D gene is possibly TRBD2 (6 bases). V was clipped by 8 bases and J by 4 bases, with 12 bases between them. The CDR3 covers 12 residues. Looked up from germline, CDR1 is MNHEY and CDR2 is SVGAGI. CDR3 region: CASRDSGYEQYF. In nucleotides, the CDR3 is TGTGCCAGCCGGGACTCGGGGTACGAGCAGTACTTC.